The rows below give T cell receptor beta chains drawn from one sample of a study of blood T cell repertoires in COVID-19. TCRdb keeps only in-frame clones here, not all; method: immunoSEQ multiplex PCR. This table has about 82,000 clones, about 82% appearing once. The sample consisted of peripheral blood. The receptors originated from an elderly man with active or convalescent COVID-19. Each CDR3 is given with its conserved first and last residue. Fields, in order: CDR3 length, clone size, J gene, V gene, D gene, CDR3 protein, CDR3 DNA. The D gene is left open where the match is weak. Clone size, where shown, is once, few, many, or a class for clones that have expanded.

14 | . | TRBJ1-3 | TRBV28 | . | CASRYPGSGNTIYF | TGTGCCAGCAGATACCCCGGCTCTGGAAACACCATATATTTT
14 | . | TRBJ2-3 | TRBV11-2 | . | CASSSNPGTDTQYF | TGTGCCAGCAGCTCCAATCCGGGCACAGATACGCAGTATTTT
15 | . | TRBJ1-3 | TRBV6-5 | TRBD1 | CASRTRDSSGNTIYF | TGTGCCAGCAGGACCCGGGACAGCTCTGGAAACACCATATATTTT
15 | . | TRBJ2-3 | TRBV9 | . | CASSVGASSTDTQYF | TGTGCCAGCAGCGTAGGGGCTTCTAGCACAGATACGCAGTATTTT
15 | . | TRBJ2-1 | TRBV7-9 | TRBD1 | CASSFRGTGVDEQFF | TGTGCCAGCAGCTTCCGCGGGACAGGGGTGGATGAGCAGTTCTTC
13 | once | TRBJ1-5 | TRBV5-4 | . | CASSFEGNQPQHF | TGTGCCAGCAGCTTTGAGGGTAATCAGCCCCAGCATTTT
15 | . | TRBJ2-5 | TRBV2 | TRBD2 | CASSLRLARQETQYF | TGTGCCAGCAGTCTGCGACTAGCTAGACAAGAGACCCAGTACTTC
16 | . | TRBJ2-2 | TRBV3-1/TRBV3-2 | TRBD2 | CASSRGLAGDTGELFF | TGTGCCAGCAGCCGGGGACTAGCGGGGGACACCGGGGAGCTGTTTTTT
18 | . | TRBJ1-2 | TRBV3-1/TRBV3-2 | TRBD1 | CASSQDDGRGIRNYGYTF | TGTGCCAGCAGCCAAGATGACGGCAGGGGGATTCGTAACTATGGCTACACCTTC
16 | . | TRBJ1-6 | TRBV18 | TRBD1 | CASSPFGGKQGTPLHF | TGTGCCAGCTCACCATTTGGGGGAAAACAGGGGACACCCCTCCACTTT
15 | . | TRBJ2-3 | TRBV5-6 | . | CASSRRLQNTDTQYF | TGTGCCAGCAGCCGGAGACTACAAAACACAGATACGCAGTATTTT
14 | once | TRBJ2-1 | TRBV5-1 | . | CASSSGLPKSRQFF | TGCGCCAGCAGCTCCGGACTGCCCAAATCAAGGCAGTTCTTC
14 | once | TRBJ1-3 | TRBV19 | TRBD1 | CASSDRGSGNTIYF | TGTGCCAGTAGCGACAGGGGCTCGGGAAACACCATATATTTT
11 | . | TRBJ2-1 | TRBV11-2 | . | CASSETVEQFF | TGTGCCAGCAGCGAGACAGTTGAGCAGTTCTTC
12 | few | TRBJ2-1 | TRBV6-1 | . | CASSEFGDEQFF | TGTGCCAGCAGTGAATTCGGGGATGAGCAGTTCTTC
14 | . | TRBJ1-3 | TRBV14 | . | CASSPWTDGNTIYF | TGTGCCAGCAGCCCCTGGACAGATGGAAACACCATATATTTT
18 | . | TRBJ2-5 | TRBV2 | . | CASSEVGKAPRGQETQYF | TGTGCCAGCAGTGAGGTGGGGAAGGCCCCTCGGGGCCAAGAGACCCAGTACTTC
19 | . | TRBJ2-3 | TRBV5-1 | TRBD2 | CASSLLAGGEISSTDTQYF | TGCGCCAGCAGCTTACTAGCGGGGGGAGAGATTTCTAGCACAGATACGCAGTATTTT
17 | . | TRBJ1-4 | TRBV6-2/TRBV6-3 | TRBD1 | CASSFSGWDRRNEKLFF | TGTGCCAGCAGTTTTTCCGGGTGGGACAGGAGAAATGAAAAACTGTTTTTT
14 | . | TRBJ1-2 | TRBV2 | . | CASVQVVANYGYTF | TGTGCCAGCGTACAGGTGGTTGCTAACTATGGCTACACCTTC
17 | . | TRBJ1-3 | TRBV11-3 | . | CASSSVPPPGPGNTIYF | TGTGCCAGCAGCTCAGTTCCCCCCCCTGGTCCGGGAAACACCATATATTTT
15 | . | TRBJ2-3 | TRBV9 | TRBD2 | CASSVDSGSPDTQYF | TGTGCCAGCAGCGTTGATAGCGGGAGCCCAGATACGCAGTATTTT
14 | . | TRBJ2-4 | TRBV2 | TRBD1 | CASSAGQIQNIQYF | TGTGCCAGCAGTGCGGGACAGATCCAAAACATTCAGTACTTC
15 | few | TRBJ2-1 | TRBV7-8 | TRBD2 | CASSQLSGSDNEQFF | TGTGCCAGCAGCCAGCTTAGCGGGAGTGACAATGAGCAGTTCTTC
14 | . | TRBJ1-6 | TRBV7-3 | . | CASSFGGLDSPLHF | TGTGCCAGCAGCTTCGGGGGTTTGGATTCACCCCTCCACTTT
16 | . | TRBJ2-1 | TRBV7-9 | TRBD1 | CASNLPERQGYNEQFF | TGTGCCAGCAACCTCCCAGAACGACAGGGTTACAATGAGCAGTTCTTC
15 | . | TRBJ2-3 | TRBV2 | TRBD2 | CASRATSDGTDTQYF | TGTGCCAGCAGGGCTACTAGCGACGGCACAGATACGCAGTATTTT
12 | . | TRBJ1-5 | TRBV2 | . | CASSRGDQPQHF | TGTGCCAGCAGCAGGGGCGATCAGCCCCAGCATTTT
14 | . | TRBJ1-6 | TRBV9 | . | CASSVHSYNSPLHF | TGTGCCAGCAGCGTACACAGCTATAATTCACCCCTCCACTTT
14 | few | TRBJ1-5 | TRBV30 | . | CAWSETGIVSPQHF | TGTGCCTGGAGTGAGACAGGAATAGTGTCGCCCCAGCATTTT
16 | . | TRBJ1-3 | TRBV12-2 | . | CASRPRQGPAGNTIYF | TGTGCAAGTCGCCCTCGACAGGGCCCCGCTGGAAACACCATATATTTT
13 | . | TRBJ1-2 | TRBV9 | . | CASSVGKGLGYTF | TGTGCCAGCAGCGTAGGAAAGGGGCTAGGCTACACCTTC
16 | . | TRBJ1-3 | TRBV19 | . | CASTFKTVVSGNTIYF | TGTGCCAGTACCTTCAAAACAGTTGTATCTGGAAACACCATATATTTT
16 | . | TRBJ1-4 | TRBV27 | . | CASSPYGRTTNEKLFF | TGTGCCAGCAGTCCATATGGGAGGACAACTAATGAAAAACTGTTTTTT
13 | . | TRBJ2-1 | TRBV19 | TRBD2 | CATGTGLYNEQFF | TGTGCCACCGGGACGGGACTATACAATGAGCAGTTCTTC
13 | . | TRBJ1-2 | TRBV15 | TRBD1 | CATSRDRDYGYTF | TGTGCCACCAGCAGGGACAGGGACTATGGCTACACCTTC
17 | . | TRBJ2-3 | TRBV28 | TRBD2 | CASSRLRRGSSADTQYF | TGTGCCAGCAGTCGCCTCAGGCGGGGGAGCTCAGCAGATACGCAGTATTTT